This T cell receptor beta chain is drawn from a study of CD8 T cells in Susac syndrome (dated by TCRdb to between 2017 and 2020). Study-wide context: The study used repertoire sequencing to test whether antigen drove CD8+ T cell activation and differentiation in Susac syndrome.

RNA was extracted with the RNeasy kit and about 0.45 to 1 ug was reverse transcribed using random hexamers. TCR beta CDR3 regions were amplified with the immunoSEQ multiplex PCR assay covering 54 Vbeta and 13 Jbeta segments. Bias from PCR amplification was corrected by using a synthetic template baseline for primer optimization and for computational correction. In the original analysis: Only productive sequences were kept, with reads annotated to V, D and J genes according to IMGT and analyzed in immunoSEQ Analyzer. Clonality was computed as one minus Shannon entropy normalized by log2 of the number of productive unique sequences. For each patient and control, public and private clones were evaluated within the 100 most prevalent clones. Clones were defined as Susac-specific if absent from the healthy and MS cohorts, from some 1,000 published viral clones and from other ImmuneACCESS disease sequences. TCRdb's own reprocessing of the public reads used fastp at Q25 and MiXCR and kept productive beta chains. Every distinct CDR3 protein forms one entry, paired with its most common genes and DNA. TCRdb's processing, not the authors', yielded these V and J calls. This sample comprises about 300,000 distinct CDR3 sequences, about 91% of them detected only once. About 0.07% of the sample goes to the ten largest clones.

Peripheral blood CD8+ and CD4+ T cells from healthy donors, Susac syndrome patients and multiple sclerosis patients were profiled using high-throughput TCR beta sequencing. The multiple sclerosis controls were treatment-naive patients who had stable or active relapsing-remitting disease and met the revised McDonald criteria. Bulk CD8+ and CD4+ T cells were purified by magnetic negative isolation, while CD8+ TEMRA cells were enriched using FACS. Blood was drawn into EDTA tubes, processed within 24 hours, and PBMCs were isolated by density gradient centrifugation. PBMCs destined for TCR sequencing were cryopreserved in liquid nitrogen and later thawed in a 37 °C water bath. A purity of at least 90% was achieved for sorted or isolated CD4+, CD8+ and CD8+ TEMRA cells. Turning to this clonotype: What antigen it recognizes has not been identified. No quality values exist for individual bases; no much larger clone is one base distant.

From the cysteine through the phenylalanine, the CDR3 covers 12 amino acids. The DNA shown is the 36-base CDR3, in frame from base 1. Reading the germline V gene (reference sequence) gives CDR1 LNHDA and CDR2 SQIVND. V is shortened by 5 bases, J by 5 bases, and the region joining them spans 9 bases. Study-wide conclusions, independent of this receptor: The number of individuals in the TCR sequencing and HLA analysis was recognized as being relatively small.

Sequencing was done on a sample of CD4+ T cells from PBMCs. In this chain, TRBV19 is recombined with TRBJ1-1; the D segment could be TRBD1, given 5 matching bases. This sequence was found in a human donor with multiple sclerosis. The CDR3 protein: CASSLRGTEAFF. The base sequence is TGTGCCAGTAGTTTGAGGGGAACTGAAGCTTTCTTT.